This is a list of T cell receptor beta chains from one sample in a study of control samples from healthy donors and cancer patients. The data were produced by immunoSEQ multiplex PCR, yet TCRdb's version contains in-frame clones alone and is incomplete. The sample holds about 220,000 clones, 85% to 95% seen once. Sample: blood. Receptor source: a man between 45 and 60 years old in good health. CDR3s include the opening cysteine and the closing phenylalanine or tryptophan. A D gene is named only where the DNA matches it firmly. The listing skips clone size in some rows; elsewhere it reads once, few, many or a size class.

CDR3nt: TGTGCCAGTAGTATCAGTAGTGGGGGCGGGGGCAATCAGCCCCAGCATTTT; CDR3aa: CASSISSGGGGNQPQHF; abundance: NA; v_gene: TRBV19; j_gene: TRBJ1-5; d_gene: NA
CDR3nt: TGTGCCAGCAGCTTCGACAGGGGACAATTCTACAATGAGCAGTTCTTC; CDR3aa: CASSFDRGQFYNEQFF; abundance: NA; v_gene: TRBV5-6; j_gene: TRBJ2-1; d_gene: TRBD1
CDR3nt: TGTGCCAGCAGCCCGCGGGGGGCGACACAAGAGACCCAGTACTTC; CDR3aa: CASSPRGATQETQYF; abundance: NA; v_gene: TRBV14; j_gene: TRBJ2-5; d_gene: TRBD2
CDR3nt: TGCGCCAGCAGCTTGCACGGGACAGGCGTCTACGAGCAGTACTTC; CDR3aa: CASSLHGTGVYEQYF; abundance: NA; v_gene: TRBV5-1; j_gene: TRBJ2-7; d_gene: TRBD1
CDR3nt: TGTGCCAGTAGTAGGGGACTCAATCAGCCCCAGCATTTT; CDR3aa: CASSRGLNQPQHF; abundance: NA; v_gene: TRBV19; j_gene: TRBJ1-5; d_gene: NA
CDR3nt: TGTGCCAGTAGTATTCTGCAGGTCAACTATGGCTACACCTTC; CDR3aa: CASSILQVNYGYTF; abundance: NA; v_gene: TRBV19; j_gene: TRBJ1-2; d_gene: NA
CDR3nt: TGTGCCAGCAGCGGCCCGGGGGGAGTGCCTCCCCAGCATTTT; CDR3aa: CASSGPGGVPPQHF; abundance: NA; v_gene: TRBV7-9; j_gene: TRBJ1-5; d_gene: NA
CDR3nt: TGCGCCAGGACAGCAGAGACAGAAAACTATGGCTACACCTTC; CDR3aa: CARTAETENYGYTF; abundance: NA; v_gene: TRBV10-2; j_gene: TRBJ1-2; d_gene: NA
CDR3nt: TGTGCCAGCAGCTCCCCCTCCCTAGGGAAAGGCACTGAAGCTTTCTTT; CDR3aa: CASSSPSLGKGTEAFF; abundance: NA; v_gene: TRBV7-2; j_gene: TRBJ1-1; d_gene: NA
CDR3nt: TGTGCCAGCAGCTTAGTCTACGAGCAGTACTTC; CDR3aa: CASSLVYEQYF; abundance: NA; v_gene: TRBV7-2; j_gene: TRBJ2-7; d_gene: NA
CDR3nt: TGTGCCAGCAGCCAGGACAGATCGCCGTACACTGAAGCTTTCTTT; CDR3aa: CASSQDRSPYTEAFF; abundance: NA; v_gene: TRBV3-1/TRBV3-2; j_gene: TRBJ1-1; d_gene: NA
CDR3nt: TGTGCCAGCACGGACGGGGCAAACACCGGGGAGCTGTTTTTT; CDR3aa: CASTDGANTGELFF; abundance: NA; v_gene: TRBV28; j_gene: TRBJ2-2; d_gene: NA
CDR3nt: TGTGCCAGCAGCCCGGGGGGCGGGGGGCGGTTTATGGATGAGCAGTTCTTC; CDR3aa: CASSPGGGGRFMDEQFF; abundance: NA; v_gene: TRBV7-9; j_gene: TRBJ2-1; d_gene: TRBD2
CDR3nt: TGTGCCAGCAGCCACACAGGGATGCCGGAGCCCCAGCATTTT; CDR3aa: CASSHTGMPEPQHF; abundance: NA; v_gene: TRBV14; j_gene: TRBJ1-5; d_gene: NA
CDR3nt: TGTGCCAGCAGTTACTGGACAGGGGGCTATGAGCAGTACTTC; CDR3aa: CASSYWTGGYEQYF; abundance: NA; v_gene: TRBV6-2/TRBV6-3; j_gene: TRBJ2-7; d_gene: TRBD1
CDR3nt: TGCGCCAGCAGCTTGGATCCTCATCAGCCCCAGCATTTT; CDR3aa: CASSLDPHQPQHF; abundance: NA; v_gene: TRBV5-1; j_gene: TRBJ1-5; d_gene: NA
CDR3nt: TGTGCCAGCAGTCAGGGGACTGGCTACACCTTC; CDR3aa: CASSQGTGYTF; abundance: NA; v_gene: TRBV6-5; j_gene: TRBJ1-2; d_gene: NA
CDR3nt: TGTGCCAGTAGTTTACGGGGAAGTGGCACTGAAGCTTTCTTT; CDR3aa: CASSLRGSGTEAFF; abundance: NA; v_gene: TRBV19; j_gene: TRBJ1-1; d_gene: NA
CDR3nt: TGTGCCAGCAGCGGGGCTTACTCACCCCTCCACTTT; CDR3aa: CASSGAYSPLHF; abundance: NA; v_gene: TRBV5-5; j_gene: TRBJ1-6; d_gene: NA
CDR3nt: TGTGCCAACAGAACGGGACGAACGAACACTGAAGCTTTCTTT; CDR3aa: CANRTGRTNTEAFF; abundance: NA; v_gene: TRBV27; j_gene: TRBJ1-1; d_gene: NA
CDR3nt: TGTGCCAGCAGTGAGATCCGGACTACCGAAGCTTTCTTT; CDR3aa: CASSEIRTTEAFF; abundance: NA; v_gene: TRBV2; j_gene: TRBJ1-1; d_gene: NA
CDR3nt: TGTGCCAGCAGCTTGGACTCGGGACCCCGGGGTTCTGGGGCCAACGTCCTGACTTTC; CDR3aa: CASSLDSGPRGSGANVLTF; abundance: NA; v_gene: TRBV11-2; j_gene: TRBJ2-6; d_gene: NA
CDR3nt: TGTGCCAGCAGCTTGTACCAGAGCTCCTACAATGAGCAGTTCTTC; CDR3aa: CASSLYQSSYNEQFF; abundance: NA; v_gene: TRBV11-1; j_gene: TRBJ2-1; d_gene: NA
CDR3nt: TGTGCCAGCAGCTTGCTACAGGGGACAGATGGCTACACCTTC; CDR3aa: CASSLLQGTDGYTF; abundance: NA; v_gene: TRBV7-9; j_gene: TRBJ1-2; d_gene: TRBD1
CDR3nt: TGTGCCAGCAGGAGACAGGAATCGAACACTGAAGCTTTCTTT; CDR3aa: CASRRQESNTEAFF; abundance: NA; v_gene: TRBV2; j_gene: TRBJ1-1; d_gene: NA
CDR3nt: TGTGCCAGCAGCCCCCGAGGGGGTGAAGCTTTCTTT; CDR3aa: CASSPRGGEAFF; abundance: NA; v_gene: TRBV5-6; j_gene: TRBJ1-1; d_gene: NA
CDR3nt: TGTGCCAGCAGCTTGGGCAGGCTCCACTCACCCCTCCACTTT; CDR3aa: CASSLGRLHSPLHF; abundance: NA; v_gene: TRBV11-2; j_gene: TRBJ1-6; d_gene: NA
CDR3nt: TGTGCCAGCAGTTTATATGAAAAACTGTTTTTT; CDR3aa: CASSLYEKLFF; abundance: NA; v_gene: TRBV12-3/TRBV12-4; j_gene: TRBJ1-4; d_gene: NA
CDR3nt: TGTGCCAGCAGCCAAGATGGGACACGGAATGAAAAACTGTTTTTT; CDR3aa: CASSQDGTRNEKLFF; abundance: NA; v_gene: TRBV3-1/TRBV3-2; j_gene: TRBJ1-4; d_gene: NA
CDR3nt: TGTGCCAGTAGTAGCTTTGGGACGGGCCTCGAGGGCTACACCTTC; CDR3aa: CASSSFGTGLEGYTF; abundance: NA; v_gene: TRBV19; j_gene: TRBJ1-2; d_gene: NA
CDR3nt: TGTGCCAGCAGAACACAGGGGGCAGAAGGGGGCTACACCTTC; CDR3aa: CASRTQGAEGGYTF; abundance: NA; v_gene: TRBV6-5; j_gene: TRBJ1-2; d_gene: TRBD1
CDR3nt: TGTGCCAGCCGATCAACCAACGGGGAGCTGTTTTTT; CDR3aa: CASRSTNGELFF; abundance: NA; v_gene: TRBV11-3; j_gene: TRBJ2-2; d_gene: NA
CDR3nt: TGTGCCAGCACCCCCAGCCGGGACAGGGCTGAAGCTTTCTTT; CDR3aa: CASTPSRDRAEAFF; abundance: once; v_gene: TRBV27; j_gene: TRBJ1-1; d_gene: TRBD1
CDR3nt: TGTGCCAGCAGCTGGACAGGGGAAGGATTGAAGTATTTT; CDR3aa: CASSWTGEGLKYF; abundance: NA; v_gene: TRBV13; j_gene: TRBJ2-3; d_gene: TRBD1
CDR3nt: TGTGCCAGCAGTCTACTAAATCAGCCCCAGCATTTT; CDR3aa: CASSLLNQPQHF; abundance: NA; v_gene: TRBV6-2/TRBV6-3; j_gene: TRBJ1-5; d_gene: NA
CDR3nt: TGTGCCAGCAGCCCCCAAGGGGCGAATGAAAAACTGTTTTTT; CDR3aa: CASSPQGANEKLFF; abundance: once; v_gene: TRBV7-9; j_gene: TRBJ1-4; d_gene: NA
CDR3nt: TGCGCCAGCAGCCTTGGACTAGCGGGGGGCCTGAACACCGGGGAGCTGTTTTTT; CDR3aa: CASSLGLAGGLNTGELFF; abundance: NA; v_gene: TRBV5-1; j_gene: TRBJ2-2; d_gene: TRBD2
CDR3nt: TGTGCCAGCAGTCCTAGCGGGTTACGGCATGAGCAGTTCTTC; CDR3aa: CASSPSGLRHEQFF; abundance: NA; v_gene: TRBV6-4; j_gene: TRBJ2-1; d_gene: TRBD2
CDR3nt: TGTGCCAGCAGCCGATCTAGCAATCAGCCCCAGCATTTT; CDR3aa: CASSRSSNQPQHF; abundance: NA; v_gene: TRBV3-1/TRBV3-2; j_gene: TRBJ1-5; d_gene: NA